Presented here are 14 T cell receptor beta chains from one specimen sequenced in a study of blood T cell repertoires in COVID-19. Assay used: immunoSEQ multiplex PCR; TCRdb lists only in-frame clones, some missing. The table lists some 260,000 clones, approximately 91% of them singletons. Source material: peripheral blood. The receptor set was obtained from a woman aged 40 to 49 who had recovered from COVID-19.

The chain combines TRBV5-1 with TRBJ2-5; 10 nucleotides align to TRBD2. This CDR3 comprises 16 residues. Trimming at V came to 0 bases and at J to 4 bases, leaving 6 bases not matched to a gene. The germline V gene has CDR1 SGHRS and CDR2 YFSETQ. CDR3 coding DNA: TGCGCCAGCAGCTTGGCCGCTAGCGGGAGAGGAGAGACCCAGTACTTC. Amino acid sequence: CASSLAASGRGETQYF.

This clone was picked up a small number of times. The same CDR3 is also encoded by other DNA sequences in this sample. The chain joins TRBV18 to TRBJ1-2; 8 nucleotides match TRBD1. From germline, CDR1 is KGHSH and CDR2 LQKENI. The V segment lost 3 bases and the J segment 5 bases; nucleotides outside the gene matches: 8. This CDR3 spans 15 amino acids. This CDR3 is CASSPLGQGEYGYTF. Written as DNA, the CDR3 is TGTGCCAGCTCACCCCTCGGACAGGGAGAATATGGCTACACCTTC.

This chain connects TRBV7-3 to TRBJ1-2; D perhaps matches TRBD1 (6 bases). The CDR3 is 15 amino acids. V lost 5 bases, J lost 4 bases, and 17 bases lay in between. Germline lookup yields CDR1 SGHTA and CDR2 FQGTGA. The CDR3 loop is CASSLTGKAVYGYTF. In nucleotides, the CDR3 is TGTGCCAGCAGCCTTACAGGGAAAGCAGTCTATGGCTACACCTTC.

The V call is TRBV24-1, the J call TRBJ1-4, with 7 bases that match TRBD1. The CDR3 has 14 amino acids. V shed 6 bases, J shed 8 bases, and the junction held 8 bases outside the gene matches. CDR1 is KGHDR, CDR2 SFDVKD, per germline. The CDR3 DNA reads TGTGCCACCAGTCCGGGGACAGATCACGAAAAACTGTTTTTT. Its protein product is CATSPGTDHEKLFF.

In DNA, the CDR3 is TGCGCCAGCAGCTTGGGGACAGAGAATTATCAGCCCCAGCATTTT. It codes for CASSLGTENYQPQHF. The chain employs TRBV5-1 and TRBJ1-5, with a tentative D call TRBD1 (6 bases). V lost 0 bases, J lost 5 bases, and 12 bases lay in between. CDR1 is SGHRS, CDR2 YFSETQ, per germline. The CDR3 extends over 15 amino acids.

The chain employs TRBV11-3 and TRBJ2-4; 7 nucleotides align to TRBD1. V shed 4 bases and J 2 bases; nucleotides not matched to a gene: 5. Germline CDR1 is SGHNT and CDR2 is YENEEA. The CDR3 has 15 residues. The DNA of the CDR3 is TGTGCCAGCAGCTCACCGACAGGGACCAAAAACATTCAGTACTTC. Translation: CASSSPTGTKNIQYF. Filled out from reference TRBV11-3 and TRBJ2-4, the complete variable domain reads EAGVVQSPRYKIIEKKQPVAFWCNPISGHNTLYWYLQNLGQGPELLIRYENEEAVDDSQLPKDRFSAERLKGVDSTLKIQPAELGDSAVYLCASSSPTGTKNIQYFGAGTRLSVL.

The chain has TRBV6-1 and TRBJ2-7; tentatively, D is TRBD1 (6 bases). This CDR3 comprises 14 residues. V lost 1 base, J lost 4 bases, and 11 bases lay in between. From germline, CDR1 is MNHNS and CDR2 SASEGT. The CDR3 protein is CASSEGTVGYEQYF. DNA of the CDR3: TGTGCCAGCAGTGAAGGGACAGTCGGGTACGAGCAGTACTTC.

The V gene is TRBV19, the J gene TRBJ2-1; tentative D call: TRBD2 (5 bases). Germline CDR1 reads LNHDA; CDR2 reads SQIVND (reference sequence). Trimming removed 5 bases at V and 0 bases at J, with 17 bases between. The CDR3 spans 17 residues. The CDR3 DNA follows: TGTGCCAGTAGTCTCCGGACTGACCTCAGCTCCTACAATGAGCAGTTCTTC. This sequence encodes CASSLRTDLSSYNEQFF.

This chain uses TRBV7-2 with TRBJ1-2; D possibly corresponds to TRBD1 (6 bases). V was shortened by 1 base and J by 6 bases, with 15 bases between the two germline ends. Germline CDR1 and CDR2: SGHTA and FQGNSA. CDR3 length equals 15 residues. CDR3 DNA sequence: TGTGCCAGCAGCTTAGTGGGGGCGGAGGCTAATGGCTACACCTTC. It codes for CASSLVGAEANGYTF. The complete variable domain, with remaining parts taken from reference TRBV7-2 and TRBJ1-2, reads GAGVSQSPSNKVTEKGKDVELRCDPISGHTALYWYRQSLGQGLEFLIYFQGNSAPDKSGLPSDRFSAERTGGSVSTLTIQRTQQEDSAVYLCASSLVGAEANGYTFGSGTRLTVV.

The chain employs TRBV9 and TRBJ2-7; 11 positions match TRBD1. This CDR3 comprises 14 residues. V shed 4 bases, J shed 3 bases, and the junction held 3 bases outside the gene matches. Germline CDR1 and CDR2: SGDLS and YYNGEE. The CDR3 spells CASSPGQGGYEQYF. The CDR3 DNA is TGTGCCAGCAGCCCGGGACAGGGGGGCTACGAGCAGTACTTC.

The chain has TRBV19 and TRBJ1-6; a possible D gene is TRBD1 (6 bases). In germline, CDR1 is LNHDA, CDR2 SQIVND (reference sequence). The CDR3 extends over 15 amino acids. With 1 base removed from V and 9 bases from J, the gap between germline ends came to 13 bases. DNA for the CDR3: TGTGCCAGTAGTATAGTTAACAGGGCTACTTCACCCCTCCACTTT. Its translation is CASSIVNRATSPLHF.

This chain joins TRBV4-1 and TRBJ2-2; 11 positions agree with TRBD2. This CDR3 has 16 amino acids. The germline V gene encodes CDR1 MGHRA and CDR2 YSYEKL. Losses at the gene ends were 5 bases for V and 3 bases for J; bases not matched to a gene: 5. CDR3: CASSLRSGGDTGELFF. CDR3 sequence (DNA): TGCGCCAGCAGCTTACGTAGCGGGGGGGACACCGGGGAGCTGTTTTTT.

The chain uses TRBV7-9 and TRBJ1-1; 7 bases match TRBD1. Germline lookup yields CDR1 SEHNR and CDR2 FQNEAQ (reference sequence). V shed 2 bases and J 7 bases; nucleotides not matched to a gene: 4. The CDR3 is 13 amino acids. CDR3 DNA sequence: TGTGCCAGCAGCTTACAGGGGGATAGTGAAGCTTTCTTT. Its translation is CASSLQGDSEAFF. The full variable domain, completed using reference TRBV7-9 and TRBJ1-1, is DTGVSQNPRHKITKRGQNVTFRCDPISEHNRLYWYRQTLGQGPEFLTYFQNEAQLEKSRLLSDRFSAERPKGSFSTLEIQRTEQGDSAMYLCASSLQGDSEAFFGQGTRLTVV.

The chain joins TRBV7-2 to TRBJ2-1; TRBD1 is a possible D gene (6 bases). Deletions cut 5 bases from V and 3 bases from J, with 14 bases between. This CDR3 has 15 amino acids. The germline CDR1 and CDR2 sequences are SGHTA and FQGNSA. The CDR3 here is CASSPGQSRYNEQFF. The CDR3 DNA follows: TGTGCCAGCAGCCCCGGACAGAGCCGCTACAATGAGCAGTTCTTC. Combining the CDR3 with reference TRBV7-2 and TRBJ2-1 gives the whole variable domain GAGVSQSPSNKVTEKGKDVELRCDPISGHTALYWYRQSLGQGLEFLIYFQGNSAPDKSGLPSDRFSAERTGGSVSTLTIQRTQQEDSAVYLCASSPGQSRYNEQFFGPGTRLTVL.